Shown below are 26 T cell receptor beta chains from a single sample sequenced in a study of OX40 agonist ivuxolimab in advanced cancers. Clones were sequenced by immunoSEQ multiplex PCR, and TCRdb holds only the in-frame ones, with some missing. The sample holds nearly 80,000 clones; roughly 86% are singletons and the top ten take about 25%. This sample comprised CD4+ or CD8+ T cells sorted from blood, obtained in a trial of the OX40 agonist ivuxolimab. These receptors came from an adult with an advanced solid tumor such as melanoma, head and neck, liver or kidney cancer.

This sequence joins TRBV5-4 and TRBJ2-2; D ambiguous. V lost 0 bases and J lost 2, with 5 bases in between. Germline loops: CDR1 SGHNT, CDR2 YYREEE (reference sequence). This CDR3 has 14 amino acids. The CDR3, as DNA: TGTGCCAGCAGCTTGGCAGGAAACACCGGGGAGCTGTTTTTT. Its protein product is CASSLAGNTGELFF.

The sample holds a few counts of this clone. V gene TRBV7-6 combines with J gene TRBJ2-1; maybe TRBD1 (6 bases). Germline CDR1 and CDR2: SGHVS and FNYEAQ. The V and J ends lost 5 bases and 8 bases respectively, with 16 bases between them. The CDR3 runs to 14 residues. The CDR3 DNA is TGTGCCAGCAGCCCAAACACAGGGTGGTATGAGCAGTTCTTC. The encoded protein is CASSPNTGWYEQFF.

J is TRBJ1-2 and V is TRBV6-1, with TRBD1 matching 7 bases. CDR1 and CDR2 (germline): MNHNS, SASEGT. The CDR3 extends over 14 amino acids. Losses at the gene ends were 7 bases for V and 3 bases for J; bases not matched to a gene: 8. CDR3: CASTWGQPDYGYTF. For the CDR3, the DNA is TGTGCCAGCACATGGGGACAGCCTGACTATGGCTACACCTTC.

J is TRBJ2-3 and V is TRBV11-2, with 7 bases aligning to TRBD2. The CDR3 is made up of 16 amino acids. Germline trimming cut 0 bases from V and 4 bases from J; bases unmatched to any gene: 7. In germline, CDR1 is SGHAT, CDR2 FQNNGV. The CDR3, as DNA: TGTGCCAGCAGCTTAGAGGCGGGAGTAAGGTCAGATACGCAGTATTTT. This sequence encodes CASSLEAGVRSDTQYF.

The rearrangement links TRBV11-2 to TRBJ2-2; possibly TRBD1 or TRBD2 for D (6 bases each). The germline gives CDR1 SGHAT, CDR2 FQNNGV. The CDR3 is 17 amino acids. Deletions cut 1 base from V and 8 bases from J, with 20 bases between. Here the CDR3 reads CASSLGKQEGEPGELFF. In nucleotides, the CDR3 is TGTGCCAGCAGCTTAGGTAAACAGGAGGGGGAGCCTGGGGAGCTGTTTTTT.

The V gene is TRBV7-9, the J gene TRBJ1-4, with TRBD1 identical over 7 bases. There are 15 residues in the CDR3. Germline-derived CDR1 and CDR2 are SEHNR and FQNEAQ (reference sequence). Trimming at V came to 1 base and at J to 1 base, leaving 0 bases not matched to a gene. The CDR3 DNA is TGTGCCAGCAGCTTAGGACAGGGAACTAATGAAAAACTGTTTTTT. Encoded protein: CASSLGQGTNEKLFF.

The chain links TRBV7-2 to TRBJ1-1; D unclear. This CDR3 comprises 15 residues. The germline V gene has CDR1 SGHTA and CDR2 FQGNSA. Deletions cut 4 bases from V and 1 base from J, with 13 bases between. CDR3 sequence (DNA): TGTGCCAGCAGCTCCGTATGGACGTCGAACACTGAAGCTTTCTTT. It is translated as CASSSVWTSNTEAFF.

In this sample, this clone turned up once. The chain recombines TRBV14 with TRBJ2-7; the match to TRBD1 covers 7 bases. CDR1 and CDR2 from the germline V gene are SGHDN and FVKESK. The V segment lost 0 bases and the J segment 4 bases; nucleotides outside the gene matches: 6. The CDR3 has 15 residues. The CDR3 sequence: CASSQDPGQIYEQYF. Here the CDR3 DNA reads TGTGCCAGCAGCCAAGACCCGGGACAGATATACGAGCAGTACTTC.

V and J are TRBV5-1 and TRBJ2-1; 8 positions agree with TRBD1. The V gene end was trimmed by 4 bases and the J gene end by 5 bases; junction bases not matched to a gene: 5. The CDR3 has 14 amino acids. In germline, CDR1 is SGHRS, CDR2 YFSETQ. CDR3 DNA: TGCGCCAGCAGCCGACAGGGGTCCGACAATGAGCAGTTCTTC. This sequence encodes CASSRQGSDNEQFF.

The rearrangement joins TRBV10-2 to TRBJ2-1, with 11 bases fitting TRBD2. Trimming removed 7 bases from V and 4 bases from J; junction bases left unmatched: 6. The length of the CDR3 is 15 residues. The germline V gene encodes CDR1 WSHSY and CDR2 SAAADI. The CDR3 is CASTVAGGTYNEQFF. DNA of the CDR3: TGCGCCAGCACGGTAGCGGGGGGGACTTACAATGAGCAGTTCTTC.

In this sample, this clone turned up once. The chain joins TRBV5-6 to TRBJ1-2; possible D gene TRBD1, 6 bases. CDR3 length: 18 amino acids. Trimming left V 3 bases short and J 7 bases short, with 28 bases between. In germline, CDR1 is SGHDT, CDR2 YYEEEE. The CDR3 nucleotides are TGTGCCAGCAGCTCCCCCGGGGACATCAAAGACCTTCCCGGTGGCTACACCTTC. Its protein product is CASSSPGDIKDLPGGYTF.

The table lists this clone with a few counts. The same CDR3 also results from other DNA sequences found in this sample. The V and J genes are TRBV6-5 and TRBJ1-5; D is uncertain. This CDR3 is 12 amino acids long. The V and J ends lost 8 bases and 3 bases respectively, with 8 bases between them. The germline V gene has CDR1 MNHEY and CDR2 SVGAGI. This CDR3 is CASGRANQPQHF. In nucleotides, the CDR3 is TGTGCCAGCGGTCGGGCCAATCAGCCCCAGCATTTT.

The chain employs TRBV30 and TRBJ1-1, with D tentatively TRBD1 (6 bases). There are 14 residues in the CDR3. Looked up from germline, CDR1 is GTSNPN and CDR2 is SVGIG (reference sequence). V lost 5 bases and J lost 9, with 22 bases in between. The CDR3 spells CAWVPDRRSLKAFF. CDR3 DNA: TGTGCCTGGGTCCCGGACAGAAGATCCCTTAAAGCTTTCTTT.

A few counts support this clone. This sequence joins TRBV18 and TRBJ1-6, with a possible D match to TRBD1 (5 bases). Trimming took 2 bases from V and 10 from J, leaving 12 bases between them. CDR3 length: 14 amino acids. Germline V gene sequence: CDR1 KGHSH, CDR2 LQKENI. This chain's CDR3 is CASSPEGQGSPLHF. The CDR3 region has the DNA TGTGCCAGCTCACCAGAAGGACAAGGGTCACCCCTCCACTTT.

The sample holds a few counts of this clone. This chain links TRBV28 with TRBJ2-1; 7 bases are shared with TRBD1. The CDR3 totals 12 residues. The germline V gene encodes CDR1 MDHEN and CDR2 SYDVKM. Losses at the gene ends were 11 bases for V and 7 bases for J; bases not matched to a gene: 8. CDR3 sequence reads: CAVRGNMNEQFF. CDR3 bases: TGTGCCGTCAGGGGGAATATGAATGAGCAGTTCTTC.

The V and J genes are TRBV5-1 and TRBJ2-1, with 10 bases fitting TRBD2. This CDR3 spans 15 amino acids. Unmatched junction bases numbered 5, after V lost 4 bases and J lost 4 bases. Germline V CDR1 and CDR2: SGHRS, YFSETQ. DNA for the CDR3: TGCGCCAGCAGCGTGAGCGGGGGGGCATACAATGAGCAGTTCTTC. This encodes CASSVSGGAYNEQFF.

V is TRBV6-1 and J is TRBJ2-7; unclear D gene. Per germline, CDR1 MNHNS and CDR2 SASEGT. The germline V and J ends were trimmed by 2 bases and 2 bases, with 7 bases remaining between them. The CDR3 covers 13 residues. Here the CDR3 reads CASSERAPYEQYF. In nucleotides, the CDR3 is TGTGCCAGCAGTGAACGTGCCCCCTACGAGCAGTACTTC.

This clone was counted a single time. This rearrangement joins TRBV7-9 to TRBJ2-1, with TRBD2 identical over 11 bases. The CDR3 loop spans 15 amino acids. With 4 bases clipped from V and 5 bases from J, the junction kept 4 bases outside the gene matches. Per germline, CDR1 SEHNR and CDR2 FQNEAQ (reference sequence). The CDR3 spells CASSSLAGANNEQFF. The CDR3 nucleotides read TGTGCCAGCAGCTCACTAGCGGGAGCTAACAATGAGCAGTTCTTC.

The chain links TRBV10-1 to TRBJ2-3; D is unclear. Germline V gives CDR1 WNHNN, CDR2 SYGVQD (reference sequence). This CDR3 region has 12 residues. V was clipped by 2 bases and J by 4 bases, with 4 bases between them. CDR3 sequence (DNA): TGCGCCAGCAGTGAGAGGGCAGATACGCAGTATTTT. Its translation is CASSERADTQYF.

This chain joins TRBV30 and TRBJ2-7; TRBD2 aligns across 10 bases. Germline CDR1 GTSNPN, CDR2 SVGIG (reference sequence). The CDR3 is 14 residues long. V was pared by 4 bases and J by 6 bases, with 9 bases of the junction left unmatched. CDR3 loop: CAWNVVIAGGEQYF. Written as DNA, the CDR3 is TGTGCCTGGAATGTTGTAATAGCGGGAGGCGAGCAGTACTTC.

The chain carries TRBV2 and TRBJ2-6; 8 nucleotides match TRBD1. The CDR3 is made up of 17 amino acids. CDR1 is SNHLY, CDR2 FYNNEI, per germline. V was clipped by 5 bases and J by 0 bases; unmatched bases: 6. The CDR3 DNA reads TGTGCCAGCAGTCGGACAGGGAGTTTCTCTGGGGCCAACGTCCTGACTTTC. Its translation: CASSRTGSFSGANVLTF.

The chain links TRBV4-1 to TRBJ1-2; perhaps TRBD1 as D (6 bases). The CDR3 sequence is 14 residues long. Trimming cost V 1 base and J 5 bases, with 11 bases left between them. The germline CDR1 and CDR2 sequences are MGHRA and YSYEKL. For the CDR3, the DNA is TGCGCCAGCAGCCAAGTTCCAGGGGCTTATGGCTACACCTTC. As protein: CASSQVPGAYGYTF.

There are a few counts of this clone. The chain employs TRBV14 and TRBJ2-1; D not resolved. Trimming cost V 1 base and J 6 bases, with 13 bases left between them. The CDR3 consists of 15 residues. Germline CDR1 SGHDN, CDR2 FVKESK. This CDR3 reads CASSQVARRTNEQFF. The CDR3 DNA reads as TGTGCCAGCAGCCAAGTAGCACGCAGAACCAATGAGCAGTTCTTC.

The CDR3 coding sequence is TGTGCCAGCAGTTACGGAATGAACACTGAAGCTTTCTTT. Translated, it gives CASSYGMNTEAFF. The chain combines TRBV6-5 with TRBJ1-1; D gene ambiguous. The CDR3 extends over 13 amino acids. Germline assignment: CDR1 MNHEY and CDR2 SVGAGI. V was clipped by 2 bases and J by 0 bases, with 4 bases between them.

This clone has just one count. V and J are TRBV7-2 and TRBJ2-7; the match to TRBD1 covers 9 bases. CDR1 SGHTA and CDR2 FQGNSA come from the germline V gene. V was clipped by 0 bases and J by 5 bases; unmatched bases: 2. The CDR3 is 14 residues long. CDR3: CASSLARTGDEQYF. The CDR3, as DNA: TGTGCCAGCAGCTTAGCGAGGACAGGGGACGAGCAGTACTTC.

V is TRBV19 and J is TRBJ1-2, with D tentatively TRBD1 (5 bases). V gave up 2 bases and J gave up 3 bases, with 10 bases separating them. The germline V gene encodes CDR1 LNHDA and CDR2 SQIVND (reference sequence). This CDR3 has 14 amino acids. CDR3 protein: CASSIRGGDYGYTF. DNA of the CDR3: TGTGCCAGTAGTATAAGAGGAGGGGACTATGGCTACACCTTC.